This T cell receptor beta chain was sequenced in a study of blood T cell repertoires in COVID-19. Study background: Researchers got acute and convalescent COVID-19 samples from the United States, Italy and Spain.

V shed 4 bases and J 3 bases; nucleotides not matched to a gene: 8. The CDR3 has 15 amino acids. Germline V gene lookup returns CDR1 MNHEY and CDR2 SVGEGT. As processed by the authors: Estimation of nucleated cell counts was performed using reference gene primer amplification. The repertoire was sequenced with immunoSEQ multiplex PCR; TCRdb's copy has only in-frame clones and lacks some. V and J calls and clone size follow that table, whereas D and trimming were derived from the DNA. The repertoire holds 170,000 or so clones, with around 86% as singletons. The chain recombines TRBV6-2 or TRBV6-3 with TRBJ1-1; 7 nucleotides agree with TRBD1. The sequence derives from a man in his 60s with COVID-19, enrolled during active disease. The sample was peripheral blood. The CDR3 region is CASSWAQGWHTEAFF. The CDR3 DNA follows: TGTGCCAGCAGTTGGGCACAGGGGTGGCACACTGAAGCTTTCTTT.